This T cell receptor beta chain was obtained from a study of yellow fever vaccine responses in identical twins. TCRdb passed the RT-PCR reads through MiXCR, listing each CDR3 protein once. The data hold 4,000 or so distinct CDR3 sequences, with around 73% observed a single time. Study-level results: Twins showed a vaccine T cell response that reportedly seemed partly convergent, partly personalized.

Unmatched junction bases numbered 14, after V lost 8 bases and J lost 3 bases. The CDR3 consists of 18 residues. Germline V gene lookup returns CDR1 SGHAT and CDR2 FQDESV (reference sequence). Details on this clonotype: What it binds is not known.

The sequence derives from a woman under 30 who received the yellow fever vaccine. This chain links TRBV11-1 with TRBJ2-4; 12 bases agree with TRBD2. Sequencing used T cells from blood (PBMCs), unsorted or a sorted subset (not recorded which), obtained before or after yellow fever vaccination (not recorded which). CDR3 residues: CASEGRLAGGPDKNIQYF. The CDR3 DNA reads TGTGCCAGCGAAGGCCGGCTAGCGGGGGGGCCGGACAAAAACATTCAGTACTTC.